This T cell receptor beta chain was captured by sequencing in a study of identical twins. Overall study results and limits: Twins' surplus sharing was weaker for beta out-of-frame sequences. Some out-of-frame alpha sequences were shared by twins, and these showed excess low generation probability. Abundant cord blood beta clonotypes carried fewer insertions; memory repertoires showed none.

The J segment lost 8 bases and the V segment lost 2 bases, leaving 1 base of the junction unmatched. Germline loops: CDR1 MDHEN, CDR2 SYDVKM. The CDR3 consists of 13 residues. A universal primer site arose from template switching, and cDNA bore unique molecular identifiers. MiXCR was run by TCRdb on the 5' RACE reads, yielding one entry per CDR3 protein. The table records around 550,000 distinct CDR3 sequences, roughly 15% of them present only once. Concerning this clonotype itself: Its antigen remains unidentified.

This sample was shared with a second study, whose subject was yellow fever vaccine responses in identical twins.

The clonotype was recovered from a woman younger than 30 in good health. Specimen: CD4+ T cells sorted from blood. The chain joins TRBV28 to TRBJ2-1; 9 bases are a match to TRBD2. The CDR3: CASSLGGRDEQFF. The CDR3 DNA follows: TGTGCCAGCAGTTTAGGCGGGAGGGATGAGCAGTTCTTC.